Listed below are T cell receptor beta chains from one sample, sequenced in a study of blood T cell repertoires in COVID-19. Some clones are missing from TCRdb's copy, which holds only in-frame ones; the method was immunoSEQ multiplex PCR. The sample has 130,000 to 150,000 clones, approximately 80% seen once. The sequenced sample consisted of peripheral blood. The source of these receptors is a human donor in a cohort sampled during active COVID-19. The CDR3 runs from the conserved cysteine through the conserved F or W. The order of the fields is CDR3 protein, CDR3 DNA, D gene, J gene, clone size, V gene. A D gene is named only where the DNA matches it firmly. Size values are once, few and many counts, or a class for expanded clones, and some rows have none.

cdr3_aa: CASSPSLGSYNEQFF; cdr3_nt: TGTGCCAGCAGCCCCTCACTAGGATCCTACAATGAGCAGTTCTTC; d_call: .; j_call: TRBJ2-1; clone_size: .; v_call: TRBV7-2
cdr3_aa: CASSDSGSASYEQYF; cdr3_nt: TGTGCCAGCAGCGATAGCGGGAGCGCCTCCTACGAGCAGTACTTC; d_call: TRBD2; j_call: TRBJ2-7; clone_size: .; v_call: TRBV7-2
cdr3_aa: CASSLGGGRSNEKLFF; cdr3_nt: TGTGCCAGCAGCTTAGGGGGAGGCAGGAGTAATGAAAAACTGTTTTTT; d_call: .; j_call: TRBJ1-4; clone_size: .; v_call: TRBV7-2
cdr3_aa: CASSQLTSGAYEQYF; cdr3_nt: TGTGCCAGCAGTCAACTGACTAGCGGTGCCTACGAGCAGTACTTC; d_call: TRBD2; j_call: TRBJ2-7; clone_size: .; v_call: TRBV28
cdr3_aa: CASNTEQGQPQHF; cdr3_nt: TGTGCCAGTAATACAGAACAGGGGCAGCCCCAGCATTTT; d_call: TRBD1; j_call: TRBJ1-5; clone_size: .; v_call: TRBV19
cdr3_aa: CASSLQSNYGYTF; cdr3_nt: TGTGCCAGCAGCCTACAGAGTAACTATGGCTACACCTTC; d_call: .; j_call: TRBJ1-2; clone_size: .; v_call: TRBV7-2
cdr3_aa: CASSDARGLQPQHF; cdr3_nt: TGTGCCAGCAGTGACGCCAGGGGGCTTCAGCCCCAGCATTTT; d_call: TRBD1; j_call: TRBJ1-5; clone_size: few; v_call: TRBV2
cdr3_aa: CASSPWGDEKLFF; cdr3_nt: TGTGCCAGCTCACCCTGGGGGGATGAAAAACTGTTTTTT; d_call: .; j_call: TRBJ1-4; clone_size: .; v_call: TRBV18
cdr3_aa: CASSNRGQGDTQYF; cdr3_nt: TGTGCCAGCAGCAACAGGGGGCAGGGAGATACGCAGTATTTT; d_call: TRBD1; j_call: TRBJ2-3; clone_size: .; v_call: TRBV5-5
cdr3_aa: CASSTSRGTDTQYF; cdr3_nt: TGTGCCAGCAGTACTAGCCGCGGCACAGATACGCAGTATTTT; d_call: .; j_call: TRBJ2-3; clone_size: .; v_call: TRBV6-5
cdr3_aa: CASSLGQSRGYTF; cdr3_nt: TGCGCCAGCAGCCTAGGACAGTCACGGGGCTACACCTTC; d_call: .; j_call: TRBJ1-2; clone_size: many; v_call: TRBV4-1
cdr3_aa: CAISGDRGLPNTGELFF; cdr3_nt: TGTGCCATCAGTGGGGACAGGGGGCTACCGAACACCGGGGAGCTGTTTTTT; d_call: TRBD1; j_call: TRBJ2-2; clone_size: once; v_call: TRBV10-3
cdr3_aa: CASSLSQRGGGRATDTQYF; cdr3_nt: TGTGCCAGCAGTTTATCGCAGAGGGGTGGCGGGAGGGCCACAGATACGCAGTATTTT; d_call: TRBD2; j_call: TRBJ2-3; clone_size: .; v_call: TRBV27
cdr3_aa: CASSHPGTPSQETQYF; cdr3_nt: TGCGCCAGCAGCCACCCCGGGACACCCTCCCAAGAGACCCAGTACTTC; d_call: .; j_call: TRBJ2-5; clone_size: .; v_call: TRBV4-1
cdr3_aa: CASSRDRGVLNTEAFF; cdr3_nt: TGTGCCAGCAGCAGGGACAGGGGGGTGTTGAACACTGAAGCTTTCTTT; d_call: TRBD1; j_call: TRBJ1-1; clone_size: few; v_call: TRBV6-2/TRBV6-3
cdr3_aa: CASRPLTIGIENIQYF; cdr3_nt: TGTGCCAGCAGACCGTTGACAATCGGGATCGAAAACATTCAGTACTTC; d_call: .; j_call: TRBJ2-4; clone_size: few; v_call: TRBV28
cdr3_aa: CASSFPGQGAGEKLFF; cdr3_nt: TGTGCCAGCAGTTTCCCGGGACAGGGGGCGGGGGAAAAACTGTTTTTT; d_call: TRBD1; j_call: TRBJ1-4; clone_size: .; v_call: TRBV28